This is a list of T cell receptor beta chains from one sample in a study of cytomegalovirus exposure and HLA in healthy donors. The repertoire was sequenced with immunoSEQ multiplex PCR; TCRdb's copy has only in-frame clones and lacks some. The table lists about 150,000 clones, approximately 84% of them singletons. What was sequenced was PBMCs. All receptors derive from a man between 50 and 59 years old in good health and CMV-seropositive. Each CDR3 is given with its conserved first and last residue. The D gene is left open where the match is weak. The size of a clone is reported for some rows only, either as once, few or many, or as a class for expanded clones.

>TRBD1|TRBV9|TRBJ2-5|NA
TGTGCCAGCAGCCACCGGACAGGGCAAGAGACCCAGTACTTC
CASSHRTGQETQYF
>NA|TRBV5-6|TRBJ2-5|NA
TGTGCCAGCAGCTTAGGGGGGGTTGGGACCCAGTACTTC
CASSLGGVGTQYF
>NA|TRBV2|TRBJ1-1|NA
TGTGCCAGCGGGAGGACATCTGAAGCTTTCTTT
CASGRTSEAFF
>NA|TRBV6-5|TRBJ1-2|NA
TGTGCCAGCAGGGGGGAGGGGGGGAACGGCTACACCTTC
CASRGEGGNGYTF
>TRBD2|TRBV7-8|TRBJ2-2|NA
TGTGCCAGCAGCCCCTCAGGGCGGGAGGGCCGGGGCGGGGAGCTGTTTTTT
CASSPSGREGRGGELFF
>TRBD1|TRBV5-4|TRBJ1-2|NA
TGTGCCAGCAGCGGGGACAGGGGAATAGCTTATGGCTACACCTTC
CASSGDRGIAYGYTF
>TRBD2|TRBV10-3|TRBJ2-2|NA
TGTGCCATCAGTGAAATTAGCGGGCACACCGGGGAGCTGTTTTTT
CAISEISGHTGELFF
>TRBD2|TRBV10-3|TRBJ2-1|NA
TGTGCCATCAGCAAGCGGGGGGACAGCTCCTACAATGAGCAGTTCTTC
CAISKRGDSSYNEQFF
>TRBD1|TRBV2|TRBJ1-1|NA
TGTGCCAGCAGCGGGACAGGGGGGCCGAACACTGAAGCTTTCTTT
CASSGTGGPNTEAFF
>NA|TRBV9|TRBJ1-1|once
TGTGCCAGCAGCCCCGGGACAAACACTGAAGCTTTCTTT
CASSPGTNTEAFF
>TRBD1|TRBV7-8|TRBJ2-2|NA
TGTGCCAGCAGCCGGGACAGGGTGGGTGGGGAGCTGTTTTTT
CASSRDRVGGELFF
>TRBD1|TRBV7-6|TRBJ2-2|NA
TGTGCCAGCAGCCCCCAGGCCAGGGGGCCCACCGGGGAGCTGTTTTTT
CASSPQARGPTGELFF
>TRBD2|TRBV6-4|TRBJ2-1|NA
TGTGCCAGCAGCCCGACTAGCGGCTCCTACAATGAGCAGTTCTTC
CASSPTSGSYNEQFF
>TRBD2|TRBV7-3|TRBJ2-1|NA
TGTGCCAGCAGCTTATCGCCGGGACTAGCGTTCAATGAGCAGTTCTTC
CASSLSPGLAFNEQFF
>NA|TRBV5-5|TRBJ1-2|once
TGTGCCAGCAGCTTGGCGGACTCCTATGGCTACACCTTC
CASSLADSYGYTF
>TRBD2|TRBV19|TRBJ2-2|NA
TGTGCCAGTAGTCCCCGGGCGGCGGGAGTGGAAACCGGGGAGCTGTTTTTT
CASSPRAAGVETGELFF
>NA|TRBV7-9|TRBJ1-2|NA
TGTGCCAGCAGTCAGGTGAACTATGGCTACACCTTC
CASSQVNYGYTF
>TRBD1|TRBV28|TRBJ1-4|once
TGTGCCAGCAGCAGGGACAGCACTAATGAAAAACTGTTTTTT
CASSRDSTNEKLFF
>NA|TRBV2|TRBJ2-5|once
TGTGCCAGCAGTGAAGCGCTTTCGGGAGAGGAGACCCAGTACTTC
CASSEALSGEETQYF
>NA|TRBV4-2|TRBJ2-2|once
TGTGCCAGCAGCCAAGATCTGACAGCGAAAACCGGGGAGCTGTTTTTT
CASSQDLTAKTGELFF
>NA|TRBV9|TRBJ2-7|few
TGTGCCAGCAGCGGGGGCGTTGGGGCGCCCTCCTACGAGCAGTACTTC
CASSGGVGAPSYEQYF
>NA|TRBV10-2|TRBJ1-6|NA
TGCGCCAGCAGTGGAGTGAGCTCCTATAATTCACCCCTCCACTTT
CASSGVSSYNSPLHF
>NA|TRBV4-3|TRBJ1-2|NA
TGCGCCAGCAGCCAAGATCAAGGAGTACGCGATGGCTACACCTTC
CASSQDQGVRDGYTF
>NA|TRBV4-1|TRBJ1-2|NA
TGCGCCAGCAGCCAAGGGGACTCGGGGCTCTATGGCTACACCTTC
CASSQGDSGLYGYTF
>TRBD2|TRBV4-3|TRBJ2-5|NA
TGCGCCAGCAGCAGAGGTTTGCGGGAGGGGATAAAGGTGACCCAGTACTTC
CASSRGLREGIKVTQYF
>TRBD2|TRBV15|TRBJ2-1|NA
TGTGCCACCAGCAGAGCATTAGCGGGGGCTTCGGGCAATGAGCAGTTCTTC
CATSRALAGASGNEQFF
>NA|TRBV4-3|TRBJ2-2|once
TGCGCCAGCAGCCTCGGAAGAGGGAGTAACACCGGGGAGCTGTTTTTT
CASSLGRGSNTGELFF
>NA|TRBV28|TRBJ1-5|few
TGTGCCAGCAGCCTTCCGGGACAAAGAAATCAGCCCCAGCATTTT
CASSLPGQRNQPQHF
>TRBD1|TRBV28|TRBJ1-2|NA
TGTGCCAGCAGTTTTCGGACAGGGGGCAACTATGGCTACACCTTC
CASSFRTGGNYGYTF
>NA|TRBV28|TRBJ2-3|few
TGTGCCAGCAGTCCCTCTGGATACTATCAAGATACGCAGTATTTT
CASSPSGYYQDTQYF
>NA|TRBV7-2|TRBJ1-1|NA
TGTGCCAGCAGCTTAATAGAAACGTACACTGAAGCTTTCTTT
CASSLIETYTEAFF
>NA|TRBV9|TRBJ2-1|NA
TGTGCCAGCAGCCTCCAAGGGGGAGGGGGATCCTACAATGAGCAGTTCTTC
CASSLQGGGGSYNEQFF
>NA|TRBV5-1|TRBJ1-6|once
TGCGCCAGCAGCATGGTGCAGGGATCCTTAGGTTCACCCCTCCACTTT
CASSMVQGSLGSPLHF
>TRBD1|TRBV6-5|TRBJ2-7|once
TGTGCCAGCAGCTCCCGGGACAGGGGAGCCGAGCAGTACTTC
CASSSRDRGAEQYF
>NA|TRBV9|TRBJ2-2|NA
TGTGCCAGCAGCCCCCACGGGGGATCCACCGGGGAGCTGTTTTTT
CASSPHGGSTGELFF
>NA|TRBV7-3|TRBJ2-4|few
TGTGCCAGCAGCTTGGGGCATCAGGTAGCCAAAAACATTCAGTACTTC
CASSLGHQVAKNIQYF
>TRBD2|TRBV5-1|TRBJ2-7|NA
TGCGCCAGCAGCGGGACTAGCTACGAGCAGTACTTC
CASSGTSYEQYF
>TRBD1|TRBV27|TRBJ1-5|once
TGTGCCAGCAGTTACGACAGGGGCAATCAGCCCCAGCATTTT
CASSYDRGNQPQHF
>NA|TRBV30|TRBJ1-5|NA
TGTGCCTGGAGCCTAATGGAGGGGTCTCAGCCCCAGCATTTT
CAWSLMEGSQPQHF
>NA|TRBV5-4|TRBJ1-5|NA
TGTGCCAGCAGCTTAGGACAGAATCAGCCCCAGCATTTT
CASSLGQNQPQHF
>TRBD1|TRBV5-4|TRBJ2-7|NA
TGTGCCAGCAGCGCTAAGACAGGGGTACCCTACGAGCAGTACTTC
CASSAKTGVPYEQYF
>NA|TRBV29-1|TRBJ2-3|NA
TGCAGCGCCGTGGCAGGGCGTAGCACAGATACGCAGTATTTT
CSAVAGRSTDTQYF
>NA|TRBV4-2|TRBJ2-7|NA
TGTGCCAGCAGCCAATCTAGTGGATACGAGCAGTACTTC
CASSQSSGYEQYF
>NA|TRBV2|TRBJ2-7|few
TGTGCCAGCAGGGGAGGTTACGAGCAGTACTTC
CASRGGYEQYF
>NA|TRBV21-1|TRBJ2-5|NA
TGTGCCAGCAGCCCGCACAGGGCCAGTTGGTCACAAGAGACCCAGTACTTC
CASSPHRASWSQETQYF
>TRBD2|TRBV7-2|TRBJ2-3|NA
TGTGCCAGCAGCGGCGTCACACTAGCGGGAGGCACAGATACGCAGTATTTT
CASSGVTLAGGTDTQYF
>NA|TRBV9|TRBJ1-5|NA
TGTGCCAGCAGCCCTGGGGGAGGGGCGGCTCAGCCCCAGCATTTT
CASSPGGGAAQPQHF
>TRBD1|TRBV10-3|TRBJ2-1|NA
TGTGCCATCAGTGACACAGGGGGGTACAATGAGCAGTTCTTC
CAISDTGGYNEQFF
>NA|TRBV4-2|TRBJ1-4|once
TGTGCCAGCAGCCAAGTTTCCGTTGCAACTAATGAAAAACTGTTTTTT
CASSQVSVATNEKLFF